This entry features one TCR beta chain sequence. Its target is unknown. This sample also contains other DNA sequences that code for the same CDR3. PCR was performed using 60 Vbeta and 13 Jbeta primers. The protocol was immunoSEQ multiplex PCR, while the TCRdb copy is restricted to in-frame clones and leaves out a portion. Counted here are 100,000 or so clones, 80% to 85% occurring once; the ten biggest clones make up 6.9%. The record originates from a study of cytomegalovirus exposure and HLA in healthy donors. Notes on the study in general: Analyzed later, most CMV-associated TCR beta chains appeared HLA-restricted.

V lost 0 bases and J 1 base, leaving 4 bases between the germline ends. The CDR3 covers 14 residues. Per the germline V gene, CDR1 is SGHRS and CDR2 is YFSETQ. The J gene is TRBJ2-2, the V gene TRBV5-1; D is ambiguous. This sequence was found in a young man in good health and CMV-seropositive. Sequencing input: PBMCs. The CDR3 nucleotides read TGCGCCAGCAGCTTGGTACAGAACACCGGGGAGCTGTTTTTT. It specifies CASSLVQNTGELFF. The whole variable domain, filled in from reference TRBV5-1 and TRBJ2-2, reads KAGVTQTPRYLIKTRGQQVTLSCSPISGHRSVSWYQQTPGQGLQFLFEYFSETQRNKGNFPGRFSGRQFSNSRSEMNVSTLELGDSALYLCASSLVQNTGELFFGEGSRLTVL.